This TCR beta chain was observed in a study of T cell responses to AZD1222 COVID-19 vaccine. The data were produced by immunoSEQ multiplex PCR, yet TCRdb's version contains in-frame clones alone and is incomplete. The top ten hold 11% of the sample, which has about 120,000 clones, around 89% seen once. The CDR3 runs to 12 residues. Note on this clone: Its matching antigen is unknown.

Overall study results and limits: Rises in breadth and depth of Spike-specific TCRs came after two AZD1222 doses.

The chain links TRBV12-3 or TRBV12-4 to TRBJ2-2; no clear D gene. Sequenced material: peripheral blood, taken on day 0 of MenACWY control vaccination. This TCR was sampled from an adult in good health. CDR3 bases: TGTGGGGCGTTAGCGAACACCGGGGAGCTGTTTTTT. Translating it yields CGALANTGELFF.